This T cell receptor (beta chain) was sequenced during a study of blood T cell repertoires in COVID-19. Under the authors' procedure: Reference gene primer amplification in the assay estimated nucleated cell counts. Sequenced by immunoSEQ multiplex PCR; TCRdb stores in-frame clones only, minus some. V, J and clone size are taken as reported in that table, and D and trimming were inferred from the DNA itself. The repertoire holds roughly 75,000 clones, with 80% to 95% as singletons. J gave up 1 base and V 0 bases, and 8 bases lay outside the gene matches. This CDR3 region has 17 residues. Germline CDR1 is LGHDT and CDR2 is YNNKEL (reference sequence).

The chain joins TRBV3-1 (or the pseudogene TRBV3-2) to TRBJ1-1; 7 positions match TRBD1. The TCR was taken from a human donor in a cohort sampled during active COVID-19. The material sequenced was peripheral blood. The chain's CDR3 is CASSQDRQGVTNTEAFF. The CDR3 DNA reads as TGTGCCAGCAGCCAAGATCGGCAGGGGGTAACGAACACTGAAGCTTTCTTT.